The rows below give T cell receptor beta chains drawn from one sample of a study of esophageal squamous cell carcinoma under preoperative chemotherapy. TCRdb re-called the PCR reads with MiXCR, one entry per CDR3 protein. Found here are tens of thousands of distinct CDR3 sequences, about half of them singletons; the top ten hold 9.5% to 15%. Specimen collection occurred from a patient given preoperative chemotherapy. The receptors derive from a human donor with esophageal squamous cell carcinoma. The donor label of this sample is uncertain. Each CDR3 is given with its conserved first and last residue. The order of the fields is clone size, V gene, J gene, D gene, CDR3 length, CDR3 DNA, CDR3 protein. A D gene is named only where the DNA matches it firmly. Some rows have no size entry. The others give once, few or many, or a class for an expanded clone.

-	TRBV7-2	TRBJ2-4	-	14	TGTGCGGGCCTCGGGGGCCGTGACAAAGACATTCAGTACTTC	CAGLGGRDKDIQYF
-	TRBV7-3	TRBJ2-4	TRBD2	17	TGTGCCAGCAGCTTGGTACCGGGGGGAGGGAACAAAAACATTCAGTACTTC	CASSLVPGGGNKNIQYF
-	TRBV7-7	TRBJ2-3	-	13	TGTGCTAGGGGCTTGGGGGCCAAAGACACGCAGTATTTC	CARGLGAKDTQYF
-	TRBV7-2	TRBJ2-3	-	14	TGTGGCAGCACGGGGCGGGGTGCCACAGATACTCAGTACTTT	CGSTGRGATDTQYF
-	TRBV18	TRBJ1-5	TRBD1	16	TGTGCCAGCTCACTGGACAGGGGGGGGTCTAATCAGCCCCAGCATTTT	CASSLDRGGSNQPQHF
many	TRBV6-2/TRBV6-3	TRBJ2-4	-	17	TGTGCCAGCAGTCCTCCGGAGGTCCCCCTAGCCAAAAACATTCAGTACTTC	CASSPPEVPLAKNIQYF
many	TRBV7-2	TRBJ1-2	-	13	TGTGCCAGCAGCTTAGACCCCACCTATGGCTACACCTTC	CASSLDPTYGYTF
-	TRBV12-3/TRBV12-4	TRBJ2-3	-	12	TGTGCGGGCAGTTTGGCCGAGACCAGGCAGTATTTT	CAGSLAETRQYF
-	TRBV12-3/TRBV12-4	TRBJ2-2	-	16	TGTGCCAGCACATTACGGAAGGGGGGCCTGGCCGGGGAGCTGTTTTTT	CASTLRKGGLAGELFF
-	TRBV7-6	TRBJ2-5	-	14	TGTGCCAGCAGCTTAGACGGGCACCCAAAGACCCGATACTTC	CASSLDGHPKTRYF
many	TRBV28	TRBJ2-7	-	11	TGTGCCAGCAGCCTTATTTACGAGCAGTACTTC	CASSLIYEQYF
-	TRBV7-6	TRBJ2-3	-	16	TGTGCCAGCAGCTTCTCGGGGCTGTGGGCCACAGACACGCAGTATTTT	CASSFSGLWATDTQYF
-	TRBV7-6	TRBJ2-4	-	19	TGTGCCAGCAGCTTGGATGCGGCGATCGGGGGCCGAGCCCAAGACATTCAGTACTTC	CASSLDAAIGGRAQDIQYF
-	TRBV12-3/TRBV12-4	TRBJ2-3	TRBD2	15	TGTGCCAGGGGGGGGGGTCGAAGGGGCCAAGAGACGCAGTATTTT	CARGGGRRGQETQYF
many	TRBV28	TRBJ2-3	-	15	TGTGCCAGCAGGAGTTTGGGGGCCGGCACAGATACGCAGTATTTT	CASRSLGAGTDTQYF
-	TRBV6-1	TRBJ2-7	TRBD1	15	TGTGCCAGCAGACGAACGGACAGGGCCACAGACACGCAGTACTTC	CASRRTDRATDTQYF
many	TRBV6-1	TRBJ2-1	-	16	TGTGCCAGCAGTGTGACCAGTGGGCTTACCTACAATGAGCAGTTCTTC	CASSVTSGLTYNEQFF
few	TRBV12-3/TRBV12-4	TRBJ2-6	-	15	TGTGCCAGCAGCCGGGACGGCTCTGGGGCCAACGTCCTGACTTTC	CASSRDGSGANVLTF
-	TRBV6-1	TRBJ2-3	TRBD1	15	TGTGCCAGCAGCCTCGGACAGGGAGACCCAGATACGCAGTATTTC	CASSLGQGDPDTQYF
-	TRBV7-2	TRBJ2-5	-	14	TGTGCCGGCAGCCCGCCCGGGGACGAAGAGACCCAGTACTTC	CAGSPPGDEETQYF
many	TRBV7-6	TRBJ2-1	TRBD1	14	TGTGCCAGCAGCTTATGGACAGGGAACAATGAGCAGTTCTTC	CASSLWTGNNEQFF
few	TRBV5-1	TRBJ2-1	-	13	TGCGCCAGCAGAAAAGGGGATTCAGGTGAGCAGTTCTTC	CASRKGDSGEQFF
-	TRBV7-2	TRBJ2-5	-	16	TGTGCCAGCACGGTGGCCGGGGGCCGTGACCAAGAGACCCAGTACTTC	CASTVAGGRDQETQYF
medium-sized	TRBV6-6	TRBJ2-3	TRBD1	15	TGTGCCAGCAGTTACCGGGGACAGGTTCAAGATACGCAGTATTTT	CASSYRGQVQDTQYF
many	TRBV7-7	TRBJ2-1	TRBD2	20	TGTGCTAGCAGCTTAGCGAGCTGGACTCCCGGGACTACCCTCTACAATGAGCAGTTCTTC	CASSLASWTPGTTLYNEQFF
-	TRBV11-2	TRBJ1-2	-	12	TGTGCCAGCTCAATCAACTACTATGGCTACACCTTC	CASSINYYGYTF
many	TRBV25-1	TRBJ1-1	-	16	TGTGCCAGCAGTGACAACAGACTAATCATGAACACTGAAGCTTTCTTT	CASSDNRLIMNTEAFF
few	TRBV7-2	TRBJ2-3	TRBD1	13	TGTGCCAGCAGCTCGGACAGGGGCGCAGGGCAGTATTTT	CASSSDRGAGQYF
-	TRBV15	TRBJ1-4	-	14	TGTGCCACCAGCTCCGGGATCCTTCAAGAAAAACTGTTTTTT	CATSSGILQEKLFF
few	TRBV7-2	TRBJ2-3	-	15	TGTGCCAGCAGCATGTGGGGACTTTACACAGATACGCAGTATTTT	CASSMWGLYTDTQYF
medium-sized	TRBV7-3	TRBJ2-2	-	16	TGTGCCAGCAGCCCCGTTCGGACCGGGGGAACCGGGGAGCTGTTTTTT	CASSPVRTGGTGELFF
many	TRBV11-2	TRBJ2-3	-	13	TGTGCCAGCAGCCCTCAACGCACAGATACGCAGTATTTT	CASSPQRTDTQYF
-	TRBV6-1	TRBJ2-3	-	16	TGTGCCAGCAGCCGGCGTTTGTCAGGGACCACAGATACGCAGTATTTT	CASSRRLSGTTDTQYF
-	TRBV24-1	TRBJ2-3	-	11	TGTGCCACCAGTGAAGGGAATACGCAGTATTTC	CATSEGNTQYF
-	TRBV7-2	TRBJ2-5	-	14	TGTGCGGGCCGCCCGGGCCGAGCCAAAGAGACCCAGTACTTC	CAGRPGRAKETQYF
many	TRBV12-3/TRBV12-4	TRBJ2-5	TRBD2	19	TGTGCCAGCAGTTTAGGGCTAGCGGGAGATCGGCTTGGCATTGAGACCCAGTACTTC	CASSLGLAGDRLGIETQYF
-	TRBV7-9	TRBJ2-3	TRBD2	14	TGTGCCAGCAGCTTGAGCGGGAGCACAGGTGCGCAGTATTTT	CASSLSGSTGAQYF
many	TRBV6-1	TRBJ2-7	-	13	TGTGCCAGCATGAACGGCGGCTCCTACGAGCAGTACTTC	CASMNGGSYEQYF